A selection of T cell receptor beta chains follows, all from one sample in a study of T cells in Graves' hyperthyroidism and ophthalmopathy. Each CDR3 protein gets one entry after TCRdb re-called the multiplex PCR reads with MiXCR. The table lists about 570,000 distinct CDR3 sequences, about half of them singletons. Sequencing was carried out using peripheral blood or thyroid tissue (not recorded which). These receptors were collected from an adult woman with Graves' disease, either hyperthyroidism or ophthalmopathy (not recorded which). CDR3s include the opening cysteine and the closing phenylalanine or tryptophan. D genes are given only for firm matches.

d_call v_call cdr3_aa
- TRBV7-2 CASSQGRRGANVLTF
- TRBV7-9 CASSLVSKQFF
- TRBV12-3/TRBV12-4 CASSLLGPGNTEAFF
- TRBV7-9 CASSFYICRSDRANTEAFF
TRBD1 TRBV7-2 CASSLGDSRSYEQYF
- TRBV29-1 CSVAGRLNTEAFF
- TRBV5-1 CASSLGGRFTEAFF
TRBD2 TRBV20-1 CSATGTSGWLVKTQYF
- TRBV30 CAWIIAGSGANVLTF
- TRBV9 CASSVAGGGYEQYF
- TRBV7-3 CASSLTTTGELFF
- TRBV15 CATSRDRLARANEQFF
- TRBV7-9 CASSRHLGQGTYGYTF
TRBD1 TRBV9 CASSTPRGRGYGYTF
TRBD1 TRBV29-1 CSGRTGTETQYF
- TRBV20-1 CSAEGGSQYF
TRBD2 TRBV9 CASSAGLWPSGIPLELFF
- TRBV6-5 CASSYSGPPDTGELFF
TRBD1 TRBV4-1 CAAGPGGGNSPLHF
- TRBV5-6 CASSSVDSGYTF
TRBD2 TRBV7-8 CASSSAGTSGAQQFF
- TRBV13 CASSLGPDGYTF
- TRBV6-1 CASTDHRGSGNTIYF
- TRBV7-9 CASSFRPNQPQHF
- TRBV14 CASSQGGVEKLFF
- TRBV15 CATSREDNTEAFF
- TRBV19 CASSSQMDTEAFF
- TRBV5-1 CASSAGSVYEQYF
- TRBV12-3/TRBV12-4 CASSNQLGLASSYNSPLHF
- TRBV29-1 CSVRRSGGELFF
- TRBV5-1 CASSLPPGRSTGELFF
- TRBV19 CASTLGDRYRSSPLHF
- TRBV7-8 CASRSGTVNSPLHF
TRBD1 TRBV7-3 CASSYRTGGSDTQYF
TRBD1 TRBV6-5 CASSGDRAAEKLFF
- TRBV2 CASGSRLGTQYF
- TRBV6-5 CASSSGTAATNEAFF
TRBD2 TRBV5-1 CASRIGLAGSQETQYF
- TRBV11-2 CASSRDFAIYF
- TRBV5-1 CASKEGRGMNTEAFF
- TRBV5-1 CASSLAAANTGELFF
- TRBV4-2 CASSQDGYNEKLFF
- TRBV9 CASRQAAGHRKETQYF
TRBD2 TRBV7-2 CASSLEGLAGISYEQYF
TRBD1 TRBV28 CASSLGWTGKSYEQYF
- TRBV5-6 CASSFGLQSAYQETQYF
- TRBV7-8 CASSPRGSYEQYF
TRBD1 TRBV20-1 CSADDRVNYEQYF
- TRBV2 CASGLGEKLFF
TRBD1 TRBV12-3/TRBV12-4 CASSPWTGGRPQHF
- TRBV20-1 CSARQYSNQPQYF
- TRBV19 CASSISRQNTEAFF
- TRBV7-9 CASSLEEF
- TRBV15 CATSRTQNTEAFF
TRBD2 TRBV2 CASGTSRYEQYF
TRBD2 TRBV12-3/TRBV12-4 CASSSLGLAGGEQYF
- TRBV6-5 CASSYSNPVYSNQPQHF
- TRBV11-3 CASSLDQGSPLHF
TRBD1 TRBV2 CASSGDRGGEKLFF